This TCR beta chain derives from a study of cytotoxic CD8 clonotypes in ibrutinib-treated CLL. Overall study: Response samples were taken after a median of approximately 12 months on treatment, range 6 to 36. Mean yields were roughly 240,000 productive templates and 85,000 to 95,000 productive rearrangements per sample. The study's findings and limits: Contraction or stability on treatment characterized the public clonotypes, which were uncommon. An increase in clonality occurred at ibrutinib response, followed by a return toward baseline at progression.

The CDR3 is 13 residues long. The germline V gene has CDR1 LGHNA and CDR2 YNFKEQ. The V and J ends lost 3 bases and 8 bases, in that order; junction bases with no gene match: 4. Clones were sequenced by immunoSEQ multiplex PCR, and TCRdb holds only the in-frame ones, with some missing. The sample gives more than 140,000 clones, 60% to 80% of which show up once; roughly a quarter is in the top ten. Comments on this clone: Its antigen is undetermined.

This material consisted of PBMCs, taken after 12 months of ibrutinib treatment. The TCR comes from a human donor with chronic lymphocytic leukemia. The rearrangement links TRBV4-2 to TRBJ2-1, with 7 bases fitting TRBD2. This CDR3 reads CASSQGRGYEQFF. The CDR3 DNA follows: TGTGCCAGCAGCCAGGGGAGGGGCTATGAGCAGTTCTTC.